The TCR beta chain under discussion was sequenced for a study of blood T cell repertoires in COVID-19. Germline V gene lookup returns CDR1 SNHLY and CDR2 FYNNEI. The germline V and J ends were trimmed by 10 bases and 6 bases, with 13 bases remaining between them. This CDR3 comprises 12 residues. Method: immunoSEQ multiplex PCR; TCRdb's copy keeps in-frame clones and lacks some. The sample includes roughly 280,000 clones, about 87% of them seen just once. Specimen: PBMCs or T cells enriched from blood (not recorded which). The chain couples TRBV2 to TRBJ2-1, with a weak D call TRBD1 (6 bases). This TCR came from a woman aged 25 to 39 with acute COVID-19. CDR3 loop: CATRDTINEQFF. The CDR3 nucleotides read TGTGCCACCCGGGACACGATCAATGAGCAGTTCTTC.